The clone carrying this T cell receptor (beta chain) was detected only a few times. Per germline, CDR1 SEHNR and CDR2 FQNEAQ (reference sequence). Trimming left V 1 base short and J 14 bases short, with 12 bases between. The length of the CDR3 is 12 residues. The sample comes from a study of blood T cell repertoires in COVID-19. The protocol was immunoSEQ multiplex PCR, while the TCRdb copy is restricted to in-frame clones and leaves out a portion. In the table there are fewer than 200,000 clones, approximately 82% of which are singletons. Seattle patient enrollment occurred during active infection, with longitudinal follow-up thereafter.

V usage is TRBV7-9 and J usage is TRBJ2-1; D is uncertain. This clonotype was obtained from a middle-aged woman with COVID-19, enrolled during active disease. The sample taken for sequencing was peripheral blood. The CDR3 spells CASSLGAQVEFF. The CDR3 DNA sequence: TGTGCCAGCAGCTTAGGAGCCCAGGTCGAGTTCTTC.